This entry features one T cell receptor (beta chain) sequence. Its target is unknown. The source material, RNA transcripts, was used to amplify TCR beta CDR3 regions. Carried out on the TCR CDR3, a first-round RT-PCR used the HTBI primer set. TCRdb called the multiplex PCR reads again in MiXCR, with one record for every CDR3 protein. The sample records under 350,000 distinct CDR3 sequences, 15% to 20% being singletons. The V gene end was trimmed by 5 bases and the J gene end by 12 bases; junction bases not matched to a gene: 10. This CDR3 has 12 residues. The germline V gene encodes CDR1 SGHDT and CDR2 YYEEEE. The sample originates from a study of T cells in Graves' hyperthyroidism and ophthalmopathy. At the level of the study: Sampling of peripheral blood happened at initial diagnosis, prior to any treatment. Study conclusions and caveats: In simple terms, a model built on 13 V-J features told ophthalmopathy apart from stable hyperthyroidism. Most thyroid clonotypes that were expanded above 0.001 also turned up in blood.

The sample consisted of blood. The chain combines TRBV5-6 with TRBJ2-5; TRBD2 aligns across 7 bases. The TCR comes from a woman aged 45-60 years with Graves' hyperthyroidism. CDR3 sequence: CASSRRAGDEYF. The CDR3 bases are TGTGCCAGCAGTAGGCGGGCGGGAGATGAGTACTTC.